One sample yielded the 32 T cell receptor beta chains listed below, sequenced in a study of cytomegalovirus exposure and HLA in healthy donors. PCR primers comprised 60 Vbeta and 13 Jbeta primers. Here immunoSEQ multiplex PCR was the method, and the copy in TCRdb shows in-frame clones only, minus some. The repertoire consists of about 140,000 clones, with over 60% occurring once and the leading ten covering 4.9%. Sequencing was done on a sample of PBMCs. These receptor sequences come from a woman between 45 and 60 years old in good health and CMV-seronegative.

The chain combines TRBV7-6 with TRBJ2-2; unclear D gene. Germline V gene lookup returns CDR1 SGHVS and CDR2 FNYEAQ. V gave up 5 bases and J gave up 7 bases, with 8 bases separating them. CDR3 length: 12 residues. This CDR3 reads CASSILLGELFF. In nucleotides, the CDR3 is TGTGCCAGCAGCATTCTTCTCGGGGAGCTGTTTTTT.

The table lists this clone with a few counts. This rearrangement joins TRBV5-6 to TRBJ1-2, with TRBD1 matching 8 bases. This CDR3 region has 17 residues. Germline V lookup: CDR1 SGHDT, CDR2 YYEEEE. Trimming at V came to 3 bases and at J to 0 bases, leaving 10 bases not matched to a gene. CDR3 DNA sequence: TGTGCCAGCAGCTCCCCGGGACAGGCAATAGCTAACTATGGCTACACCTTC. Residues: CASSSPGQAIANYGYTF.

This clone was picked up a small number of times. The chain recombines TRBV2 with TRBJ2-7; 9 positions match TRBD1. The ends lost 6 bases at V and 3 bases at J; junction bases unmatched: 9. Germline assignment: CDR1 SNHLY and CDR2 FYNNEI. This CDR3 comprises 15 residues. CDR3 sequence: CASRERTGAVYEQYF. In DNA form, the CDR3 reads TGTGCCAGCAGAGAGAGGACAGGGGCTGTCTACGAGCAGTACTTC.

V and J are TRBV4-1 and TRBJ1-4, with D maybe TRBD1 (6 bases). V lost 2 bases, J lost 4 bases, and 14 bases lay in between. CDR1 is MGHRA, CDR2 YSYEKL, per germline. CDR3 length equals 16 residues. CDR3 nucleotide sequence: TGCGCCAGCAGCCAAAGCGCTGTAGGGGGTAATGAAAAACTGTTTTTT. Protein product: CASSQSAVGGNEKLFF.

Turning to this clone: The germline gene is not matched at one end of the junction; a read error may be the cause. The CDR3 DNA is TGTGCTAGCAGCCCTGCGGGAAAAGAGACCCAGTACTTC. Amino acid sequence: CASSPAGKETQYF. V gene TRBV7-7 combines with J gene TRBJ2-5; tentative D call: TRBD2 (6 bases). The CDR3 is made up of 13 amino acids. The germline V gene encodes CDR1 SSHAT and CDR2 FNYEAQ (reference sequence). Full variable domain (remainder filled in from reference TRBV7-7 and TRBJ2-5): GAGVSQSPRYKVTKRGQDVTLRCDPISSHATLYWYQQALGQGPEFLTYFNYEAQPDKSGLPSDRFSAERPEGSISTLTIQRTEQRDSAMYRCASSPAGKETQYFGPGTRLLVL.

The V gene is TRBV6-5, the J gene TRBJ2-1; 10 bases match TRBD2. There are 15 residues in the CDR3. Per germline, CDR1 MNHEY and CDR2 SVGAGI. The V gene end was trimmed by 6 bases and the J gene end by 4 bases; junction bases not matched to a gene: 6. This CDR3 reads CASRQLAGRYNEQFF. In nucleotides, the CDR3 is TGTGCCAGCAGACAACTAGCGGGGAGATACAATGAGCAGTTCTTC.

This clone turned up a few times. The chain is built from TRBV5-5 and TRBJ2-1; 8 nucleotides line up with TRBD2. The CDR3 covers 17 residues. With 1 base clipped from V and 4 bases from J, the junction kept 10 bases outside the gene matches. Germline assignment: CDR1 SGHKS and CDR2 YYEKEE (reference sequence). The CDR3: CASSLLVTGGAYNEQFF. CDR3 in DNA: TGTGCCAGCAGCTTGCTAGTGACGGGGGGGGCGTACAATGAGCAGTTCTTC. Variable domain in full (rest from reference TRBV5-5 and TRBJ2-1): DAGVTQSPTHLIKTRGQQVTLRCSPISGHKSVSWYQQVLGQGPQFIFQYYEKEERGRGNFPDRFSARQFPNYSSELNVNALLLGDSALYLCASSLLVTGGAYNEQFFGPGTRLTVL.

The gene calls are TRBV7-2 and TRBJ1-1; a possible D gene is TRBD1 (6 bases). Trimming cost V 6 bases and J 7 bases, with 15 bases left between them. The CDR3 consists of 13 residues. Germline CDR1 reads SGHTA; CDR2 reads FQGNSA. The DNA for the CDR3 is TGTGCCAGCAGGCGAACTCAACAGGGTGAAGCTTTCTTT. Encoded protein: CASRRTQQGEAFF.

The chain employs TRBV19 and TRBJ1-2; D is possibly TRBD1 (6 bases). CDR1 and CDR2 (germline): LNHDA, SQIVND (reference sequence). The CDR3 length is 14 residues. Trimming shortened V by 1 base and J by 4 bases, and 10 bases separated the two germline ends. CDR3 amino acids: CASSIGGQSYGYTF. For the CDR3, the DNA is TGTGCCAGTAGTATAGGAGGACAGTCCTATGGCTACACCTTC. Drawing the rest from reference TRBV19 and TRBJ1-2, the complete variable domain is DGGITQSPKYLFRKEGQNVTLSCEQNLNHDAMYWYRQDPGQGLRLIYYSQIVNDFQKGDIAEGYSVSREKKESFPLTVTSAQKNPTAFYLCASSIGGQSYGYTFGSGTRLTVV.

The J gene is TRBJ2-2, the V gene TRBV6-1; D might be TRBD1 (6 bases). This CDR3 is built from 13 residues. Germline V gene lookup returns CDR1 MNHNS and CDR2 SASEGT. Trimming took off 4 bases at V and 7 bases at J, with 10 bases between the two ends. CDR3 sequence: CASSATGFGELFF. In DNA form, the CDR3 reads TGTGCCAGCAGTGCTACAGGGTTCGGGGAGCTGTTTTTT.

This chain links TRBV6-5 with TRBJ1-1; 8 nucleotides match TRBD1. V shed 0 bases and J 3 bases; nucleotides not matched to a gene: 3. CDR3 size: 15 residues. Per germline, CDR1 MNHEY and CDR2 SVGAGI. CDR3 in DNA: TGTGCCAGCAGTTACTCGATGGACAGGGACACTGAAGCTTTCTTT. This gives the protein CASSYSMDRDTEAFF.

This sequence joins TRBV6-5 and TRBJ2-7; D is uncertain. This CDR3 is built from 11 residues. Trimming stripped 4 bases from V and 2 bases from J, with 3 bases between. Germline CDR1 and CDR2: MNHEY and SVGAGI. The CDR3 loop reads CASSSAYEQYF. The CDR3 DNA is TGTGCCAGCAGTTCGGCCTACGAGCAGTACTTC.

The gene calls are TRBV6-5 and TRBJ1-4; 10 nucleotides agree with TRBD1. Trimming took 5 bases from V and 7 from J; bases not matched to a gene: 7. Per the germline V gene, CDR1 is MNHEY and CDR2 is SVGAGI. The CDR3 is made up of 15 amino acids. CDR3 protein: CASSPRDRGLEKLFF. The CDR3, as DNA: TGTGCCAGCAGTCCCAGAGACAGGGGGCTTGAAAAACTGTTTTTT.

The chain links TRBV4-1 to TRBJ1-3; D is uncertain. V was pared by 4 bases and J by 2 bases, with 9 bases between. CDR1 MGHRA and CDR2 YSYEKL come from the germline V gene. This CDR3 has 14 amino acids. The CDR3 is CASSRSHAGNTIYF. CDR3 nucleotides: TGCGCCAGCAGCCGATCACACGCTGGAAACACCATATATTTT.

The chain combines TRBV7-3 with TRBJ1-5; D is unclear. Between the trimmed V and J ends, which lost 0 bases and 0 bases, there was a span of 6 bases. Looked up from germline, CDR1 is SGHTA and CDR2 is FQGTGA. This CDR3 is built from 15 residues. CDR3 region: CASSLTGASNQPQHF. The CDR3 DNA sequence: TGTGCCAGCAGCTTAACGGGCGCTAGCAATCAGCCCCAGCATTTT. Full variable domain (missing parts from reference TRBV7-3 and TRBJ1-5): GAGVSQTPSNKVTEKGKYVELRCDPISGHTALYWYRQSLGQGPEFLIYFQGTGAADDSGLPNDRFFAVRPEGSVSTLKIQRTERGDSAVYLCASSLTGASNQPQHFGDGTRLSIL.

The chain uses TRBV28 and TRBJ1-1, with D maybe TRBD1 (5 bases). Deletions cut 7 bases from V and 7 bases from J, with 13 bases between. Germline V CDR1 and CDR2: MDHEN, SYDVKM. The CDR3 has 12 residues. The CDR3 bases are TGTGCCAGCAAGGCAGGGCCATTTGAAGCTTTCTTT. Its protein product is CASKAGPFEAFF. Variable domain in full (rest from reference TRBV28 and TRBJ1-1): DVKVTQSSRYLVKRTGEKVFLECVQDMDHENMFWYRQDPGLGLRLIYFSYDVKMKEKGDIPEGYSVSREKKERFSLILESASTNQTSMYLCASKAGPFEAFFGQGTRLTVV.

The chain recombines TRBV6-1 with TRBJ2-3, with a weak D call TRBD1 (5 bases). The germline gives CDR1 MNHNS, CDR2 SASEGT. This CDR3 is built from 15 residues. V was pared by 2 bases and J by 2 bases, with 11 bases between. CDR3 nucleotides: TGTGCCAGCAGTGAACGGGCAGGGCACACAGATACGCAGTATTTT. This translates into CASSERAGHTDTQYF.

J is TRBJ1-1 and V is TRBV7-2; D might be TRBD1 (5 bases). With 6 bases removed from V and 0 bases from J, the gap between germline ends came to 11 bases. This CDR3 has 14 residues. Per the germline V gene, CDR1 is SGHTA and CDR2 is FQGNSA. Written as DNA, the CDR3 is TGTGCCAGCAGGCCAAGACAGATGAACACTGAAGCTTTCTTT. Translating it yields CASRPRQMNTEAFF.

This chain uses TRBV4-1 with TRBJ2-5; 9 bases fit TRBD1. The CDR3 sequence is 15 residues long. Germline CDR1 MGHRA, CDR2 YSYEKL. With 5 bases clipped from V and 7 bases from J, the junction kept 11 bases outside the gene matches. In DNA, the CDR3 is TGCGCCAGCAGCGCTCCAGGGACAGGGATGGGGACCCAGTACTTC. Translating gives CASSAPGTGMGTQYF.

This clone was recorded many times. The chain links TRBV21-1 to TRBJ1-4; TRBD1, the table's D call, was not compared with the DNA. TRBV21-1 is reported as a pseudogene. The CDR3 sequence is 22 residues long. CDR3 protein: CASSKGGGARDRDRATNEKLFF. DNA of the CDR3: TGTGCCAGCAGCAAAGGTGGGGGAGCCCGGGACAGAGACCGGGCAACTAATGAAAAACTGTTTTTT.

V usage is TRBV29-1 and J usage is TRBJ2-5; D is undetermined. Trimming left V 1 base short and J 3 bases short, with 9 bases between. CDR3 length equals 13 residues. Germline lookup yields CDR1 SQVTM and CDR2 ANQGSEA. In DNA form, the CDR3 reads TGCAGCGTTGAAGGGCAGAACGAAGAGACCCAGTACTTC. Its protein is CSVEGQNEETQYF.

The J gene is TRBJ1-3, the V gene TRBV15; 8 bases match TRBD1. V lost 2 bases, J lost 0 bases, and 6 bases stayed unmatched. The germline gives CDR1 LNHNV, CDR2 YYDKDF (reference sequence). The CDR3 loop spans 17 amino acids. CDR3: CATSRYSTGGSGNTIYF. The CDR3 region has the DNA TGTGCCACCAGCAGATACTCTACAGGGGGCTCTGGAAACACCATATATTTT.

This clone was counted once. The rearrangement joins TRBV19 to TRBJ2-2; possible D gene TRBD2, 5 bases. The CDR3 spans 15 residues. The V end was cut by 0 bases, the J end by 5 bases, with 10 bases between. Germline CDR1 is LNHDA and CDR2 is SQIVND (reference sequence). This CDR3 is CASSIDLLVTGELFF. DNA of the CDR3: TGTGCCAGTAGTATAGATCTACTAGTGACCGGGGAGCTGTTTTTT.

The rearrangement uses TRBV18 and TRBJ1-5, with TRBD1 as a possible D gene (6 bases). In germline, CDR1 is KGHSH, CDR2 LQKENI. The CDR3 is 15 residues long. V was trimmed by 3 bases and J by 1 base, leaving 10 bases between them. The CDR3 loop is CASSPTGMSNQPQHF. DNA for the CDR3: TGTGCCAGCTCACCCACAGGGATGAGCAATCAGCCCCAGCATTTT.

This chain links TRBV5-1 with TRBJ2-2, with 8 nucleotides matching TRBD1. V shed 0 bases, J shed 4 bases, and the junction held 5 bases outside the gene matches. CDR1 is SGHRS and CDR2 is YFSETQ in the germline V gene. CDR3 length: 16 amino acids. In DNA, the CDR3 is TGCGCCAGCAGCTTGGCACCGGACAGGGCCACCGGGGAGCTGTTTTTT. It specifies CASSLAPDRATGELFF.

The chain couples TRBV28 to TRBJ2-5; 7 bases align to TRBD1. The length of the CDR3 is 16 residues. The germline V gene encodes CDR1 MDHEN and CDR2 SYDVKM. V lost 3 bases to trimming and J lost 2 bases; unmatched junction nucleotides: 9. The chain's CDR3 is CASSLYPRTGQETQYF. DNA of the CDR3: TGTGCCAGCAGTTTGTACCCCAGGACAGGTCAAGAGACCCAGTACTTC.

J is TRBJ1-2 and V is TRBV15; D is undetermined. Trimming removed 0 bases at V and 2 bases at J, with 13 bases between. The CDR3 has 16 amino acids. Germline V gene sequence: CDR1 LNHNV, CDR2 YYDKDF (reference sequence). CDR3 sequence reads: CATSRDVLVVNYGYTF. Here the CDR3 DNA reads TGTGCCACCAGCAGAGATGTATTAGTAGTGAACTATGGCTACACCTTC.

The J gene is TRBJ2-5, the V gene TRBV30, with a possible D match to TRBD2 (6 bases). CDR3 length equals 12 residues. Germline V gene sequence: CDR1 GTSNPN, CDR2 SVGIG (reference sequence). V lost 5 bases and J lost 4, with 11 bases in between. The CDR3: CAWATSRETQYF. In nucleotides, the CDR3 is TGTGCCTGGGCGACTAGTAGAGAGACCCAGTACTTC. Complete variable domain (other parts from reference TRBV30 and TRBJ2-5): SQTIHQWPATLVQPVGSPLSLECTVEGTSNPNLYWYRQAAGRGLQLLFYSVGIGQISSEVPQNLSASRPQDRQFILSSKKLLLSDSGFYLCAWATSRETQYFGPGTRLLVL.

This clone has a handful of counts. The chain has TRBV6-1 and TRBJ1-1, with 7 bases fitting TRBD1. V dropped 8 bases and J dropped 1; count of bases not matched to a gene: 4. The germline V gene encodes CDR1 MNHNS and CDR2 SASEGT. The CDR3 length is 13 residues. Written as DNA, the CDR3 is TGTGCCAGCGACCGGGACAGGAACACTGAAGCTTTCTTT. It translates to CASDRDRNTEAFF.

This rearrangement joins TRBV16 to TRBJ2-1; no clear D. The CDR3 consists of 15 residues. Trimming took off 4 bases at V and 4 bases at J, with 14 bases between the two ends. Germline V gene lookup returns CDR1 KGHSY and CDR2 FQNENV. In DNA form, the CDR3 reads TGTGCCAGCAGCCCAACCTCCAGAGGATACAATGAGCAGTTCTTC. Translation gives CASSPTSRGYNEQFF.

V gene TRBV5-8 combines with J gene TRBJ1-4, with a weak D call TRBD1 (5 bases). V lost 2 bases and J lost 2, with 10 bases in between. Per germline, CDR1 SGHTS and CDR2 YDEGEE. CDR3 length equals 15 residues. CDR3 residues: CASSFRGITNEKLFF. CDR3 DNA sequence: TGTGCCAGCAGCTTTCGGGGGATCACTAATGAAAAACTGTTTTTT.

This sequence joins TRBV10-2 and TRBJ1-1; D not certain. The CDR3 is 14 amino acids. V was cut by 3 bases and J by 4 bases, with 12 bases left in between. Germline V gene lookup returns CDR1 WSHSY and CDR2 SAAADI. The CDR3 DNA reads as TGCGCCAGCAGTGAAACCCGGCGGGTCACTGAAGCTTTCTTT. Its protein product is CASSETRRVTEAFF.